The 20 T cell receptor beta chains given below trace back to one sample, sequenced in a study of sequential checkpoint blockade in melanoma. TCRdb's table, derived via immunoSEQ multiplex PCR, lists solely in-frame clones and lacks some. The data contain tens of thousands of clones, about two thirds of them singletons. Treatment specified: randomized to nivolumab then ipilimumab (arm A) or the reverse (arm B). The sequences come from CD8+ T cells sorted from blood (inferred from file names), collected from a patient given nivolumab and ipilimumab in sequence. These receptors were collected from a human donor with melanoma.

This sequence joins TRBV19 and TRBJ2-1; perhaps TRBD2 as D (6 bases). Trimming took 1 base from V and 12 from J, leaving 10 bases between them. CDR1 and CDR2 (germline): LNHDA, SQIVND (reference sequence). CDR3 length: 12 residues. CDR3 coding DNA: TGTGCCAGTAGTATAGCGGGGGACCGGCAGTTCTTC. Its translation: CASSIAGDRQFF. The full variable domain, rest sourced from reference TRBV19 and TRBJ2-1, is DGGITQSPKYLFRKEGQNVTLSCEQNLNHDAMYWYRQDPGQGLRLIYYSQIVNDFQKGDIAEGYSVSREKKESFPLTVTSAQKNPTAFYLCASSIAGDRQFFGPGTRLTVL.

The V gene is TRBV6-6, the J gene TRBJ1-1, with a weak D call TRBD1 (5 bases). The CDR3 has 13 amino acids. Between the trimmed V and J ends, which lost 6 bases and 4 bases, there was a span of 12 bases. CDR1 is MNHNY and CDR2 is SVGAGI in the germline V gene (reference sequence). For the CDR3, the DNA is TGTGCCAGCAGCTCTTGGGGGGGCACTGAAGCTTTCTTT. Translated, it gives CASSSWGGTEAFF.

In its sample, this clone was seen a few times. The chain employs TRBV18 and TRBJ1-6; D is unclear. CDR1 is KGHSH and CDR2 is LQKENI in the germline V gene. There are 16 residues in the CDR3. Trimming shortened V by 2 bases and J by 8 bases, and 16 bases separated the two germline ends. The DNA for the CDR3 is TGTGCCAGCTCACCAGCATTTGGAGGGTTGGATTCACCCCTCCACTTT. It is translated as CASSPAFGGLDSPLHF.

This clone has more than one count but fewer than ten. V and J are TRBV15 and TRBJ1-4; 10 nucleotides agree with TRBD1. The J segment lost 9 bases and the V segment lost 0 bases, leaving 13 bases of the junction unmatched. This CDR3 is built from 18 residues. Germline lookup yields CDR1 LNHNV and CDR2 YYDKDF (reference sequence). The CDR3 protein is CATSRESGTGTGVQKLFF. The CDR3 bases are TGTGCCACCAGCAGAGAAAGCGGGACCGGGACAGGGGTTCAAAAACTGTTTTTT. Based on the CDR3 plus reference TRBV15 and TRBJ1-4, the full variable domain is DAMVIQNPRYQVTQFGKPVTLSCSQTLNHNVMYWYQQKSSQAPKLLFHYYDKDFNNEADTPDNFQSRRPNTSFCFLDIRSPGLGDTAMYLCATSRESGTGTGVQKLFFGSGTQLSVL.

The chain links TRBV14 to TRBJ1-1; D is unclear. V lost 4 bases and J lost 5, with 5 bases in between. Germline CDR1 SGHDN, CDR2 FVKESK. This CDR3 is 11 amino acids long. The CDR3 loop is CASSLGTEAFF. The CDR3 bases are TGTGCCAGCAGCCTCGGGACTGAAGCTTTCTTT.

The rearrangement links TRBV15 to TRBJ2-7; the match to TRBD2 covers 9 bases. Germline V lookup: CDR1 LNHNV, CDR2 YYDKDF (reference sequence). V shed 0 bases, J shed 3 bases, and the junction held 3 bases outside the gene matches. The CDR3 runs to 15 residues. DNA for the CDR3: TGTGCCACCAGCAGAGATCTTAGCGGGGGCTACGAGCAGTACTTC. This sequence encodes CATSRDLSGGYEQYF.

The chain uses TRBV11-1 and TRBJ2-7; the match to TRBD1 covers 10 bases. CDR3 length: 14 amino acids. Losses at the gene ends were 4 bases for V and 7 bases for J; bases not matched to a gene: 7. Germline assignment: CDR1 SGHAT and CDR2 FQDESV (reference sequence). Here the CDR3 DNA reads TGTGCCAGCAGCTACGACAGGGGGCGTTGGGAGCAGTACTTC. Amino acids: CASSYDRGRWEQYF.

The rearrangement uses TRBV6-6 and TRBJ2-2, with 8 positions matching TRBD1. V gave up 6 bases and J gave up 2 bases; unmatched junction bases: 8. This CDR3 is 16 amino acids long. The germline V gene encodes CDR1 MNHNY and CDR2 SVGAGI (reference sequence). The CDR3 sequence is CASRIPGQGNTGELFF. The CDR3 coding sequence is TGTGCCAGCAGAATCCCTGGACAGGGTAACACCGGGGAGCTGTTTTTT.

This chain joins TRBV27 and TRBJ2-1, with TRBD2 matching 7 bases. The length of the CDR3 is 15 residues. Germline CDR1 and CDR2: MNHEY and SMNVEV (reference sequence). The ends lost 3 bases at V and 12 bases at J; junction bases unmatched: 14. The DNA of the CDR3 is TGTGCCAGCAGTTTGGGGGGGGTGGCATACTCTGGGCAGTTCTTC. Translated, it gives CASSLGGVAYSGQFF.

V and J are TRBV2 and TRBJ2-7, with D perhaps TRBD1 (5 bases). The CDR3 is made up of 13 amino acids. Germline CDR1 SNHLY, CDR2 FYNNEI. V lost 11 bases and J 3 bases, leaving 17 bases between the germline ends. CDR3 region: CAYEKQVYYEQYV. The CDR3 DNA reads TGTGCCTACGAAAAACAGGTCTACTACGAGCAGTACGTC.

J is TRBJ2-3 and V is TRBV15, with 13 bases identical to TRBD2. CDR3 length equals 17 residues. Germline values: CDR1 LNHNV, CDR2 YYDKDF (reference sequence). The J segment lost 2 bases and the V segment lost 5 bases, leaving 7 bases of the junction unmatched. CDR3 bases: TGTGCCACCAGCTGGGGACTAGCGGGGCTTAACACAGATACGCAGTATTTT. Translation gives CATSWGLAGLNTDTQYF.

By proportion, this clone is medium-sized. The rearrangement links TRBV28 to TRBJ2-7, with a weak D call TRBD1 (6 bases). Germline CDR1 is MDHEN and CDR2 is SYDVKM. The CDR3 totals 13 residues. The V end was cut by 5 bases, the J end by 4 bases, with 12 bases between. CDR3 bases: TGTGCCAGCAGTGATGTACAGGGTTACGAGCAGTACGTC. Its translation is CASSDVQGYEQYV.

This chain links TRBV7-8 with TRBJ2-7, with TRBD1 matching over 8 bases. V dropped 5 bases and J dropped 6; count of bases not matched to a gene: 6. Germline V gene data show CDR1 as SGHVS and CDR2 as FQNEAQ. The CDR3 spans 13 residues. The CDR3 DNA reads as TGTGCCAGCAGCCCCCTAACAGGGGGCGAGCAGTACTTC. It specifies CASSPLTGGEQYF.

V gene TRBV6-5 combines with J gene TRBJ1-2; no firm D call. Germline V gene lookup returns CDR1 MNHEY and CDR2 SVGAGI. The CDR3 spans 15 residues. Trimming pared 0 bases from V and 0 bases from J, leaving 8 bases between. CDR3 nucleotides: TGTGCCAGCAGTTACTCCAGCAGGTCTAACTATGGCTACACCTTC. This gives the protein CASSYSSRSNYGYTF.

The count of this clone is one. The chain has TRBV11-2 and TRBJ1-2; possible D gene TRBD1, 5 bases. The CDR3 runs to 14 residues. Germline CDR1 is SGHAT and CDR2 is FQNNGV. V dropped 5 bases and J dropped 4 bases, with 14 bases sitting between them. The CDR3 region has the DNA TGTGCCAGCAGCAACCCGGGCAGGGTCTATGGCTACACCTTC. Translating gives CASSNPGRVYGYTF.

The chain recombines TRBV5-4 with TRBJ2-2; D is perhaps TRBD2 (6 bases). This CDR3 is built from 13 residues. Germline V gene lookup returns CDR1 SGHNT and CDR2 YYREEE (reference sequence). V lost 7 bases to trimming and J lost 1 base, with 8 bases between them. The CDR3 nucleotides are TGTGCCAGCTTGGGGGGGAACACCGGGGAGCTGTTTTTT. It encodes CASLGGNTGELFF.

This clone was seen just once. The genes are TRBV13 and TRBJ2-5; D is unclear. The CDR3 length is 13 residues. V lost 6 bases, J lost 5 bases, and 13 bases lay in between. Germline loops: CDR1 PRHDT, CDR2 FYEKMQ (reference sequence). CDR3 in DNA: TGTGCCAGCAGAAGCCTAACGTGGGAGACCCAGTACTTC. This translates into CASRSLTWETQYF.

By sample share, this clone is medium-sized. The rearrangement links TRBV5-1 to TRBJ2-7; a possible D gene is TRBD1 (6 bases). Trimming shortened V by 3 bases and J by 7 bases, and 8 bases separated the two germline ends. The CDR3 covers 11 residues. Per the germline V gene, CDR1 is SGHRS and CDR2 is YFSETQ. CDR3 nucleotides: TGCGCCAGCAGCTCAGGGGTAGAGCAGTACTTC. Its translation is CASSSGVEQYF.

Comment on this clone: One junction end does not reproduce the germline sequence, and a read error may be involved. The chain links TRBV13 to TRBJ1-4; D is possibly TRBD1 (6 bases). The CDR3 length is 15 residues. Germline loops: CDR1 PRHDT, CDR2 FYEKMQ (reference sequence). CDR3 protein: CASSVGGRSGEKLFF. CDR3 nucleotides: TGTGCCAGCAGCGTAGGGGGAAGGTCAGGGGAAAAACTGTTTTTT.

J is TRBJ2-1 and V is TRBV29-1, with D perhaps matching TRBD1 (5 bases). Germline V gene data show CDR1 as SQVTM and CDR2 as ANQGSEA. Trimming removed 1 base at V and 2 bases at J, with 15 bases between. The CDR3 runs to 16 residues. This CDR3 is CSVEGPGRVTYNEQFF. The DNA for the CDR3 is TGCAGCGTTGAAGGTCCGGGCAGGGTGACCTACAATGAGCAGTTCTTC.